This T cell receptor beta chain came from a study of control samples from healthy donors and cancer patients. Only in-frame clones appear in the TCRdb table, and some are missing; sequencing was by immunoSEQ multiplex PCR. The table has over 50,000 clones, around 80% seen once. The receptor's source is a man between 65 and 85 years old in good health. Sequenced: blood.

CDR3 residues: CASSLDMAVNEQFF. The CDR3 nucleotides read TGTGCCAGCAGCTTAGACATGGCCGTCAATGAGCAGTTCTTC. The J gene is TRBJ2-1, the V gene TRBV11-3; D ambiguous. The CDR3 extends over 14 amino acids. Trimming shortened V by 0 bases and J by 6 bases, and 9 bases separated the two germline ends. Per germline, CDR1 SGHNT and CDR2 YENEEA.